These T cell receptor beta chains were read from a single sample in a study of STAT5B mutations in CD4+ large granular lymphocyte leukemia. Generated by immunoSEQ multiplex PCR, the TCRdb table keeps only in-frame clones and is missing some. Of fewer than 35,000 clones in the sample, around 66% were seen once. What was sequenced was CD4+ T cells from blood buffy coats. The receptors derive from a human donor in good health. Each CDR3 is given with its conserved first and last residue. D genes are given only for firm matches.

TRBJ1-2	-	TRBV5-4	CASSPGDRVYGYTF
TRBJ2-5	-	TRBV6-6	CASSSTGETQYF
TRBJ2-7	TRBD1	TRBV6-5	CASRVGQGSYEQYF
TRBJ1-2	-	TRBV10-3	CAISSSQVDDYTF
TRBJ1-1	-	TRBV14	CASSRGNTGTEAFF
TRBJ1-2	TRBD1	TRBV5-4	CASSLVRDSLYGYTF
TRBJ2-7	-	TRBV10-3	CAIKGESYEQYF
TRBJ1-5	TRBD1	TRBV19	CASSGRQGGRNQPQHF
TRBJ2-3	TRBD2	TRBV13	CASSLAGGQRDTQYF
TRBJ2-1	TRBD1	TRBV27	CASSPRTGAPFF
TRBJ1-5	-	TRBV7-2	CASSSGVQPQHF
TRBJ1-6	TRBD1	TRBV5-1	CASSLGTGDNSPLHF
TRBJ1-4	-	TRBV15	CATSRVAATNEKLFF
TRBJ2-2	TRBD2	TRBV10-1	CASRTSDGELFF
TRBJ2-3	-	TRBV7-2	CASSSVDVTDTQYF
TRBJ1-1	TRBD1	TRBV29-1	CSVAPLRDRVTEAFF
TRBJ1-2	-	TRBV27	CASSLSRGGYGYTF
TRBJ1-4	-	TRBV30	CAWRTTGTSEKLFF
TRBJ2-3	TRBD2	TRBV7-2	CASSLAGGSTDTQYF
TRBJ2-6	-	TRBV21-1	CASSRTEGGSGANVLTF
TRBJ2-1	TRBD2	TRBV9	CASSVVAGVGGEQFF
TRBJ2-3	-	TRBV6-5	CASRRGAGTDTQYF
TRBJ1-4	TRBD1	TRBV2	CASTLQGPLGEKLFF
TRBJ1-1	TRBD1	TRBV6-5	CASRNQQGITEAFF
TRBJ2-1	-	TRBV11-3	CASSPRAGVGNEQFF
TRBJ1-6	-	TRBV9	CASSPPFAVGSYNSPLHF
TRBJ1-2	-	TRBV19	CASNPPGASYGYTF
TRBJ1-1	-	TRBV4-1	CASSQEGGGMMNTEAFF
TRBJ2-1	TRBD1	TRBV6-5	CASRRTGDPYNEQFF
TRBJ1-4	TRBD1	TRBV7-9	CASRPDRAVDEKLFF
TRBJ2-2	TRBD1	TRBV11-3	CASSLGQASGELFF
TRBJ1-1	-	TRBV5-4	CASSLRTLNTEAFF
TRBJ2-7	-	TRBV5-8	CASSLLGGPGYEQYF
TRBJ1-1	-	TRBV15	CATSREAGGTEAFF